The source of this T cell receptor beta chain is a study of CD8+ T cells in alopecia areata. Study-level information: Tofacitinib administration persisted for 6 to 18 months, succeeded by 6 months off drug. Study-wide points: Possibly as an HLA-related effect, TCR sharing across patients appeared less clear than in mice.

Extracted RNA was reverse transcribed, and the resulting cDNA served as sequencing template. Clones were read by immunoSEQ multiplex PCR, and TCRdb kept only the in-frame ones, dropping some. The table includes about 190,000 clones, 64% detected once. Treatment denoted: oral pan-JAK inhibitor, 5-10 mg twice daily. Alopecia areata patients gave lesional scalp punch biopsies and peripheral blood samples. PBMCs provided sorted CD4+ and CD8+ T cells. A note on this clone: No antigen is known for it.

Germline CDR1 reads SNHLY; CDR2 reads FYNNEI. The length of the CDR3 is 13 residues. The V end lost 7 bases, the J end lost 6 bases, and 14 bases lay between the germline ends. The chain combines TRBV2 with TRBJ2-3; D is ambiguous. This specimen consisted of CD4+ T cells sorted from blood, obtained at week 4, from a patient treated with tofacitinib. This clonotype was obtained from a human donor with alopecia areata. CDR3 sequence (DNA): TGTGCCAGCATCGGACGATTAAGGGATACGCAGTATTTT. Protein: CASIGRLRDTQYF.